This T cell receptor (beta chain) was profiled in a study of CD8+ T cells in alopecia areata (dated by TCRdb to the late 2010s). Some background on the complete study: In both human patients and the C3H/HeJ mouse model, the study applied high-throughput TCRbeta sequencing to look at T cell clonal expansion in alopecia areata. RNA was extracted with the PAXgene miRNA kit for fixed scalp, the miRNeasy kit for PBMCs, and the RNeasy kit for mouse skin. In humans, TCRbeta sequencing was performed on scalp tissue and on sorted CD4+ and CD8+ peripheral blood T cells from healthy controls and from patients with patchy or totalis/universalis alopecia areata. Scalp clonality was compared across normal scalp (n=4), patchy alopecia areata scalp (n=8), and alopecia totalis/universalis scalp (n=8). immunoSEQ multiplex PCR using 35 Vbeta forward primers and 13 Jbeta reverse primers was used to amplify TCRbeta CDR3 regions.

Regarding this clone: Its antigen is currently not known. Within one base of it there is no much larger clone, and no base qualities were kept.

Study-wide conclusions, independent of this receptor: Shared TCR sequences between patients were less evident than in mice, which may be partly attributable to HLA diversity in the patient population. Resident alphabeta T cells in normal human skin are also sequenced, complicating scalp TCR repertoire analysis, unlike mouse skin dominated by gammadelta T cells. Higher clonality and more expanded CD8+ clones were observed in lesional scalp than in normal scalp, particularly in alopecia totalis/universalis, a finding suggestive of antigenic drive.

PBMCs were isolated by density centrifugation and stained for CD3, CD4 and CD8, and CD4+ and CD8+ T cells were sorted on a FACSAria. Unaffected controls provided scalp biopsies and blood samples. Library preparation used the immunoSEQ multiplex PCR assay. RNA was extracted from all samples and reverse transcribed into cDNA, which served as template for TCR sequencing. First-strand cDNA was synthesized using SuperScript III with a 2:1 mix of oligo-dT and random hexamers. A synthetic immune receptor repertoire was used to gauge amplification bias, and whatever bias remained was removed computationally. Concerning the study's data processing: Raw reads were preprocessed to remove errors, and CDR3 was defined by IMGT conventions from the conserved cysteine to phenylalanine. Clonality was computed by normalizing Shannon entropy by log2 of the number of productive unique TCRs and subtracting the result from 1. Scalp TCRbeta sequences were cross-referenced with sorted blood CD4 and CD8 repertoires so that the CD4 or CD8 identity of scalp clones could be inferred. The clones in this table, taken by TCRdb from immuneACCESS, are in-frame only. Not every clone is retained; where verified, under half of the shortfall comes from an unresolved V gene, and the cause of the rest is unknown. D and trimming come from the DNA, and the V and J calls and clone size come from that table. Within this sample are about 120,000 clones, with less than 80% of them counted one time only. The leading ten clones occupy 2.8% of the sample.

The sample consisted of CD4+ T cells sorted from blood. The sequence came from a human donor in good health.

DNA sequence: TGCGCCAGCAGCGTGACTAGCGTCACCGGGGAGCTGTTTTTT. Its translation is CASSVTSVTGELFF. The V and J segments used are TRBV5-1 and TRBJ2-2, with 8 junctional bases fitting TRBD2. CDR1 SGHRS and CDR2 YFSETQ are derived from the germline V gene. The junction shows trimming of 4 bases on V and 4 bases on J, and the gene matches do not reach 3 bases of it. The CDR3 runs 14 residues from the cysteine to the phenylalanine. The DNA shown is the 42-base CDR3, in frame from base 1.